This is a list of T cell receptor beta chains from one sample in a study of blood T cell repertoires in COVID-19. This table comes from immunoSEQ multiplex PCR, and its TCRdb copy is limited to in-frame clones, with some not included. The sample includes more than 100,000 clones, more than 70% of them seen just once. The source material was peripheral blood. Every receptor here comes from a woman of 80 years or more in a cohort sampled during active COVID-19. Both conserved end residues are part of each CDR3. The order of the fields is J gene, D gene, V gene, clone size, CDR3 protein, CDR3 DNA. A D gene is named only where the DNA matches it firmly. Not all rows give a size; the values are once, few, many and, for expanded clones, a class.

TRBJ2-1,.,TRBV5-4,.,CASSPTGSSYNEQFF,TGTGCCAGCAGCCCGACAGGTAGCTCCTACAATGAGCAGTTCTTC
TRBJ2-5,.,TRBV5-7,.,CASSPRERGYRKETQYF,TGTGCCAGCAGCCCCCGTGAGAGGGGGTACAGAAAAGAGACCCAGTACTTC
TRBJ1-2,.,TRBV6-5,.,CASSRESMGYTF,TGTGCCAGCAGCCGAGAATCAATGGGCTACACCTTC
TRBJ2-1,TRBD2,TRBV11-3,.,CASTSGGPHSYNEQFF,TGTGCCAGTACGAGCGGGGGTCCCCACTCCTACAATGAGCAGTTCTTC
TRBJ2-7,.,TRBV18,.,CASSDGNRFYEQYF,TGTGCCAGCTCGGACGGCAACAGGTTTTACGAGCAGTACTTC
TRBJ2-5,.,TRBV11-3,.,CASSLDGSGETQYF,TGTGCCAGCAGCTTAGATGGTTCAGGAGAGACCCAGTACTTC
TRBJ1-6,TRBD1,TRBV28,.,CASRLRDSHLPLHF,TGTGCCAGCAGACTAAGGGACAGCCATCTACCCCTCCACTTT
TRBJ2-2,TRBD2,TRBV6-2/TRBV6-3,.,CASSYSRAGGPSTGELFF,TGTGCCAGCAGTTACTCTCGCGCGGGAGGGCCGAGCACCGGGGAGCTGTTTTTT
TRBJ2-1,TRBD1,TRBV5-4,.,CASSPDRANSYNEQFF,TGTGCCAGCAGCCCCGACAGGGCAAACTCCTACAATGAGCAGTTCTTC
TRBJ2-7,TRBD1,TRBV18,.,CASSPTGIEQYF,TGTGCCAGCTCACCGACAGGGATCGAGCAGTACTTC
TRBJ2-7,.,TRBV6-5,few,CASSTGVYEQYF,TGTGCCAGCAGTACCGGAGTATACGAGCAGTACTTC
TRBJ2-7,.,TRBV7-2,few,CASSLPGTGSSYEQYF,TGTGCCAGCAGCCTCCCAGGGACTGGGAGTTCCTACGAGCAGTACTTC
TRBJ2-7,TRBD2,TRBV28,.,CASSRGLAGGVSYEQYF,TGTGCCAGCAGTAGGGGACTAGCGGGAGGGGTATCATACGAGCAGTACTTC
TRBJ2-5,.,TRBV7-7,once,CASSLGRTARKETQYF,TGTGCTAGCAGCTTAGGCCGGACAGCGAGAAAAGAGACCCAGTACTTC
TRBJ1-2,.,TRBV5-1,.,CASSLERGDYGYTF,TGCGCCAGCAGCTTGGAAAGGGGTGACTATGGCTACACCTTC
TRBJ2-3,TRBD2,TRBV19,.,CIWGLASGSVDTQYF,TGTATCTGGGGGCTGGCTAGCGGGTCGGTAGATACGCAGTATTTT
TRBJ1-1,TRBD1,TRBV6-5,.,CASILQGKAFF,TGTGCCAGCATTTTACAGGGGAAAGCTTTCTTT
TRBJ2-7,.,TRBV7-2,.,CASSPELGEQYF,TGTGCCAGCAGCCCGGAGTTGGGCGAGCAGTACTTC
TRBJ1-1,TRBD1,TRBV3-1/TRBV3-2,.,CASSPLTGREAFF,TGTGCCAGCAGCCCGTTGACAGGGCGGGAAGCTTTCTTT
TRBJ2-5,.,TRBV5-4,.,CASSFSPGLEETQYF,TGTGCCAGCAGCTTCTCGCCGGGGTTGGAGGAGACCCAGTACTTC
TRBJ2-1,TRBD2,TRBV10-3,.,CAISEPGLASYNEQFF,TGTGCCATCAGTGAGCCGGGACTAGCGAGCTACAATGAGCAGTTCTTC
TRBJ2-1,TRBD2,TRBV6-5,.,CATRLAENNEQFF,TGTGCCACCAGACTAGCGGAAAACAATGAGCAGTTCTTC
TRBJ2-1,TRBD1,TRBV18,.,CASSLGTGGNEQFF,TGTGCCAGCTCACTCGGGACAGGGGGCAATGAGCAGTTCTTC
TRBJ2-1,.,TRBV20-1,once,CSASRGIGNEQFF,TGCAGTGCTAGTCGCGGGATCGGGAATGAGCAGTTCTTC
TRBJ2-3,.,TRBV5-1,.,CASRTDTSTDTQYF,TGCGCCAGCAGGACTGATACTAGCACAGATACGCAGTATTTT
TRBJ1-5,TRBD1,TRBV5-5,.,CASSLWTGGLNQPQHF,TGTGCCAGCAGCTTATGGACAGGGGGCCTCAATCAGCCCCAGCATTTT
TRBJ2-1,.,TRBV19,once,CASSLGQFLGQFF,TGTGCCAGTAGTCTTGGACAGTTTTTAGGGCAGTTCTTC
TRBJ2-1,TRBD1,TRBV19,.,CASRDRGYNEQFF,TGTGCCAGCCGGGACAGGGGTTACAATGAGCAGTTCTTC
TRBJ2-1,TRBD2,TRBV24-1,.,CATSYPRLAGGPYNEQFF,TGTGCCACCAGTTATCCCCGACTAGCGGGGGGGCCGTACAATGAGCAGTTCTTC
TRBJ2-5,TRBD2,TRBV10-3,.,CAIRGLAGETQYF,TGTGCCATCAGGGGACTAGCGGGGGAGACCCAGTACTTC
TRBJ2-2,TRBD2,TRBV9,.,CASSVEAGAGELFF,TGTGCCAGCAGCGTAGAAGCGGGGGCCGGGGAGCTGTTTTTT
TRBJ1-3,TRBD1,TRBV25-1,.,CASSEAPGQGSGNTIYF,TGTGCCAGCAGTGAAGCTCCGGGACAGGGCTCTGGAAACACCATATATTTT